This T cell receptor (beta chain) was sequenced in a study of post-analysis software for immune sequencing data. Study details: Multiple sclerosis in the patients followed relapsing-remitting, secondary progressive and progressive-relapsing courses. Study-level results: TRBV5-6, TRBV5-1 and TRBV20-1 belonged to a set of about five TRBV segments that were more frequent in patients than controls. F-measure co-clustering was strong for batch-matched samples. When compared against controls, multiple sclerosis patients showed significantly lower normalized Chao1 diversity.

In the case of this clonotype: Its antigen is as yet unknown.

Presence of unique molecular identifiers characterized the TCR beta cDNA libraries. Input populations of roughly 0.85 to 11 million T cells gave rise to 500,000 or so cDNA molecules. Each CDR3 protein gets one entry after TCRdb re-called the PCR reads with MiXCR. Here the sample spans 820,000 or so distinct CDR3 sequences, roughly half being singletons. V lost 5 bases, J lost 6 bases, and 14 bases lay in between. The CDR3 is made up of 14 amino acids. Germline V CDR1 and CDR2: SGHTA, FQGTGA. The sequence was obtained from a girl aged 10 to 17 with multiple sclerosis. This rearrangement joins TRBV7-3 to TRBJ2-1; TRBD1 is a possible D gene (5 bases). Material: blood. CDR3 nucleotides: TGTGCCAGCAGCCCACCAGGGAAGGTCAATGAGCAGTTCTTC. As protein: CASSPPGKVNEQFF.